The rows below give T cell receptor beta chains drawn from one sample of a study of T cell clones after liver transplantation. TCRdb keeps only in-frame clones here, not all; method: immunoSEQ multiplex PCR. The sample yields 7,000 to 8,000 clones, 80% seen once. Sequences were derived from CD8+ T cells from blood, sampled before liver transplant. These receptors originate from a human donor who received a liver transplant. The CDR3 runs from the conserved cysteine through the conserved F or W. D genes are given only for firm matches. The size field is filled for only some rows; it gives once, few, many or a size class.

TRBV7-6	NA	NA	TRBJ2-1	CASTPRGEYDEQFF	TGTGCCAGCACCCCCAGGGGAGAGTACGATGAGCAGTTCTTC
TRBV25-1	NA	NA	TRBJ2-7	CASSPGNTAYEQYF	TGTGCCAGCAGCCCAGGGAATACCGCCTACGAGCAGTACTTC
TRBV27	NA	NA	TRBJ1-5	CASSTTGYSNQPQHF	TGTGCCAGCAGTACTACGGGTTATAGCAATCAGCCCCAGCATTTT
TRBV18	NA	NA	TRBJ2-1	CASSPEVGEGNEQFF	TGTGCCAGCTCACCAGAAGTAGGGGAAGGCAATGAGCAGTTCTTC
TRBV7-9	NA	TRBD1	TRBJ1-2	CATRSGGLPYTF	TGTGCCACCAGATCAGGGGGCCTACCCTACACCTTC
TRBV10-3	NA	TRBD1	TRBJ1-4	CAISESRGLIANEKLFF	TGTGCCATCAGTGAGAGCAGGGGGCTGATTGCTAATGAAAAACTGTTTTTT
TRBV6-5	NA	NA	TRBJ2-7	CASSYGRGTYEQYF	TGTGCCAGCAGTTACGGGCGGGGCACCTACGAGCAGTACTTC
TRBV7-9	few	TRBD1	TRBJ2-7	CASSRTGYYEQYF	TGTGCCAGCAGCCGGACAGGTTACTACGAGCAGTACTTC
TRBV28	NA	TRBD1	TRBJ1-2	CASSSGQGVETGYGYTF	TGTGCCAGCAGTTCTGGGCAGGGGGTGGAAACGGGCTATGGCTACACCTTC
TRBV5-6	NA	NA	TRBJ1-6	CASSWEGTLKANNSPLHF	TGTGCCAGCAGCTGGGAGGGGACCCTTAAGGCTAATAATTCACCCCTCCACTTT
TRBV4-1	NA	NA	TRBJ2-7	CASSQTGTYEQYF	TGCGCCAGCAGCCAGACAGGGACTTACGAGCAGTACTTC
TRBV4-2	NA	NA	TRBJ1-1	CASKAELANTEAFF	TGTGCCAGCAAGGCGGAGTTGGCGAACACTGAAGCTTTCTTT
TRBV7-8	once	NA	TRBJ2-3	CASSFSGLTDTQYF	TGTGCCAGCAGCTTTTCGGGGTTAACAGATACGCAGTATTTT
TRBV9	NA	NA	TRBJ2-7	CASSVAQGTYEQYF	TGTGCCAGCAGCGTAGCTCAGGGAACCTACGAGCAGTACTTC
TRBV15	medium-sized	TRBD1	TRBJ1-6	CATSTETGDSPLHF	TGTGCCACCAGCACAGAGACAGGGGATTCACCCCTCCACTTT
TRBV2	once	TRBD1	TRBJ1-2	CASKGGFNYGYTF	TGTGCCAGCAAAGGGGGCTTTAACTATGGCTACACCTTC